The present entry profiles one T cell receptor (beta chain) with its context. The antigen is undetermined. The PCR had 60 Vbeta and 13 Jbeta primers. TCRdb keeps only in-frame clones here, not all; method: immunoSEQ multiplex PCR. Among approximately 100,000 clones listed, around 62% were seen once. This sample was taken from a study of cytomegalovirus exposure and HLA in healthy donors. Study background: Within the Caucasian-associated ancestry cluster were around four fifths of the 300 to 450 genotyped donors. Findings and caveats of the study: Most of the TCR beta V segments (in an earlier analysis) were productive either about 87% or about 30% of the time.

Per germline, CDR1 MDHEN and CDR2 SYDVKM. The CDR3 loop spans 14 amino acids. V lost 4 bases, J lost 4 bases, and 13 bases lay in between. The material sequenced was PBMCs. The TCR was taken from a man younger than 45 in good health and CMV-seropositive. The chain recombines TRBV28 with TRBJ1-2; tentative D call: TRBD1 (5 bases). This CDR3 reads CASSSNDGGYGYTF. DNA for the CDR3: TGTGCCAGCAGTTCGAACGACGGGGGCTATGGCTACACCTTC.